This TCR beta chain was recorded in a study of T cells after yellow fever vaccination. Study findings and constraints: In FACS-sorted repertoires, abundant clonotypes from the bulk population could appear as contaminants. Among primary-vaccination clones, most reappeared after the booster, at around 97% for CD4 and 88% for CD8.

A remark on this clonotype: Its antigen is not known.

Germline V CDR1 and CDR2: SNHLY, FYNNEI. The CDR3 extends over 14 amino acids. Trimming removed 8 bases at V and 0 bases at J, with 10 bases between. TCR cDNA was made by 5'RACE template switching, adding a universal primer site and UMIs. TCRdb used MiXCR to reprocess the 5' RACE reads, holding one entry per CDR3 protein. The sample has 300,000 to 350,000 distinct CDR3 sequences, roughly a tenth seen once; the top ten hold about 3%. The chain has TRBV2 and TRBJ2-2; the D is unclear. This specimen consisted of CD4+ T cells sorted from PBMCs, obtained 45 days after the yellow fever booster vaccination. The source of this sequence is a man aged 18-30 years who received the YFV17D yellow fever vaccine. The CDR3 DNA follows: TGTGCCAGCCAGGTTATCGCGAACACCGGGGAGCTGTTTTTT. Its protein is CASQVIANTGELFF.